The clone carrying this T cell receptor (beta chain) showed up just once. This CDR3 spans 15 amino acids. Looked up from germline, CDR1 is LNHDA and CDR2 is SQIVND (reference sequence). Trimming removed 3 bases at V and 0 bases at J, with 12 bases between. This entry belongs to a study of T cell clones after liver transplantation. Assay used: immunoSEQ multiplex PCR; TCRdb lists only in-frame clones, some missing. This sample has 68,000 or so clones, with around 92% found just once. This chain links TRBV19 with TRBJ2-7; D may be TRBD1 or TRBD2 (5 bases each). This TCR came from a human patient who received a liver transplant. A subset of T cells may come from the graft donor. The input for sequencing was CD4+ T cells from blood, taken about 27 months after liver transplant. The CDR3 loop is CASSMGVKGSYEQYF. The CDR3 nucleotides read TGTGCCAGTAGTATGGGGGTAAAGGGCTCCTACGAGCAGTACTTC.